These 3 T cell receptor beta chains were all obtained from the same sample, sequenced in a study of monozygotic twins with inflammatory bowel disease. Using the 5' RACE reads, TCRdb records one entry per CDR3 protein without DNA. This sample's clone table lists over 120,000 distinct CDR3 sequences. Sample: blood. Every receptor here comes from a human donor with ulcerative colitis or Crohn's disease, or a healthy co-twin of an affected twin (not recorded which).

The CDR3 sequence: CASSSQLSSGNTTYF. J is TRBJ1-3 and V is TRBV6-5. Germline V gene data show CDR1 as MNHEY and CDR2 as SVGAGI. This CDR3 has 15 residues.

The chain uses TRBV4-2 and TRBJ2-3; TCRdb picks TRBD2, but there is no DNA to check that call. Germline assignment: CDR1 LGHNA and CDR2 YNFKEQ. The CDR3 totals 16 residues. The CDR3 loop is CASSQALGMSPDTQYF.

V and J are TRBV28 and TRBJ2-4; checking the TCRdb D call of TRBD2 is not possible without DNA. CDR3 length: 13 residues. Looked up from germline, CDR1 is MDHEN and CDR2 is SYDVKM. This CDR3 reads CASSPGGEDIQYF.